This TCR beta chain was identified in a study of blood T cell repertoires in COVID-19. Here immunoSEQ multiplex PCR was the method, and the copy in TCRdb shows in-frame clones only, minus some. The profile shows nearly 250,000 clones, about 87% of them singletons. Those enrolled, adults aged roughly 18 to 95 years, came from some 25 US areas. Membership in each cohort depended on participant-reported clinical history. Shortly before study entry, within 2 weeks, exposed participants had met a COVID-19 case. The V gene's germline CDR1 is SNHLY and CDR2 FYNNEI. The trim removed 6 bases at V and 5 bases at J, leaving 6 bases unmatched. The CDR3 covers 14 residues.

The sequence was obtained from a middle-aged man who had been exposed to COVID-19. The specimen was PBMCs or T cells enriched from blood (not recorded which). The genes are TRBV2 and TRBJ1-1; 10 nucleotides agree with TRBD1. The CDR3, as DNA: TGTGCCAGCAGAAGACAGGGGGCTGGTACTGAAGCTTTCTTT. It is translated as CASRRQGAGTEAFF.